These 8 T cell receptor beta chains came from one sample sequenced in a study of patients and donors after allogeneic stem cell transplantation. TCRdb redid the calling of the RT-PCR reads with MiXCR, one entry per CDR3 protein. The profile shows approximately 220,000 distinct CDR3 sequences, about 38% of them singletons. Sequencing was carried out using blood, either unsorted or a sorted T cell fraction (not recorded which). These receptors originate from a human donor who was either an allogeneic HSCT recipient or a stem cell or donor lymphocyte infusion donor (not recorded which). It is not recorded whose cells these are; they may come from a transplant donor.

This chain uses TRBV12-3 or TRBV12-4 with TRBJ1-2, with 10 nucleotides matching TRBD1. CDR3 length: 13 residues. V shed 7 bases and J 4 bases; nucleotides not matched to a gene: 3. CDR3 DNA: TGTGCCAGCAATCGGGACAGGGGCTATGGCTACACCTTC. Protein sequence: CASNRDRGYGYTF.

The chain recombines TRBV29-1 with TRBJ1-2, with D unresolved. The V end lost 2 bases, the J end lost 6 bases, and 10 bases lay between the germline ends. CDR3 size: 12 residues. Germline V gene lookup returns CDR1 SQVTM and CDR2 ANQGSEA. The CDR3 DNA reads as TGCAGCGTTGAACTCCAGGAAGATGGCTACACCTTC. This gives the protein CSVELQEDGYTF.

The V call is TRBV7-8, the J call TRBJ1-2; D is ambiguous. Germline V gene sequence: CDR1 SGHVS, CDR2 FQNEAQ. This CDR3 region has 16 residues. V was clipped by 0 bases and J by 2 bases, with 13 bases between them. For the CDR3, the DNA is TGTGCCAGCAGCTTAGCAGGATCGGCGGAGAACTATGGCTACACCTTC. This translates into CASSLAGSAENYGYTF.

The gene calls are TRBV19 and TRBJ2-3, with D tentatively TRBD1 or TRBD2 (6 bases each). Per the germline V gene, CDR1 is LNHDA and CDR2 is SQIVND (reference sequence). The CDR3 has 15 residues. Trimming shortened V by 11 bases and J by 0 bases, and 18 bases separated the two germline ends. Written as DNA, the CDR3 is TGTGCCTCCGCACGGGGGCGTCCTAGCACAGATACGCAGTATTTT. Amino acids: CASARGRPSTDTQYF.

The chain couples TRBV12-3 or TRBV12-4 to TRBJ1-1; D remains unclear. Deletions cut 4 bases from V and 8 bases from J, with 17 bases between. CDR3 length: 14 amino acids. CDR3 region: CASSSSSGLREAFF. In nucleotides, the CDR3 is TGTGCCAGCAGTTCATCATCGGGCCTGCGGGAAGCTTTCTTT.

This clonotype appeared a few times. V usage is TRBV9 and J usage is TRBJ1-1; D uncertain. Germline V gene sequence: CDR1 SGDLS, CDR2 YYNGEE. This CDR3 has 14 residues. V was cut by 2 bases and J by 4 bases, with 12 bases left in between. CDR3 residues: CASSVGLWSTEAFF. The CDR3 DNA sequence: TGTGCCAGCAGCGTCGGTTTGTGGAGCACTGAAGCTTTCTTT.

This clonotype was seen a few times. The chain has TRBV27 and TRBJ1-6; 7 bases map to TRBD1. There are 17 residues in the CDR3. Unmatched junction bases numbered 7, after V lost 5 bases and J lost 0 bases. CDR1 is MNHEY, CDR2 SMNVEV, per germline (reference sequence). The CDR3 DNA reads as TGTGCCAGCAGTACGACAGGGCGGAGCTCCTATAATTCACCCCTCCACTTT. Its protein is CASSTTGRSSYNSPLHF.

The chain employs TRBV5-6 and TRBJ1-1; the D is unclear. Trimming left V 2 bases short and J 4 bases short, with 9 bases between. Germline assignment: CDR1 SGHDT and CDR2 YYEEEE. The CDR3 has 13 amino acids. The CDR3 DNA follows: TGTGCCAGCAGCTTTGGACGGTTCACTGAAGCTTTCTTT. Translation: CASSFGRFTEAFF.